These T cell receptor beta chains were read from a single sample in a study of shared clonotypes between healthy human individuals. The data were produced by immunoSEQ multiplex PCR, yet TCRdb's version contains in-frame clones alone and is incomplete. This table holds 950,000 to 1,100,000 clones, under 80% found once. The sequencing sample was made of memory CD4+ T cells sorted from blood. The receptor set was obtained from a man younger than 30 in good health. Both conserved end residues are part of each CDR3. The D gene is left open where the match is weak. The listing skips clone size in some rows; elsewhere it reads once, few, many or a size class.

J gene	V gene	D gene	clone size	CDR3 DNA	CDR3 protein
TRBJ2-1	TRBV5-1	TRBD2	once	TGCGCCAGCAGCCCGTTAGCGGGAGGGAATGAGCAGTTCTTC	CASSPLAGGNEQFF
TRBJ2-7	TRBV5-1	NA	NA	TGCGCCAGCAGCCCACATAAGGACTCGGAGCAGTACTTC	CASSPHKDSEQYF
TRBJ1-2	TRBV10-3	NA	NA	TGTGCCATCAGTGAGTGGGGGGACTATGGCTACACCTTC	CAISEWGDYGYTF
TRBJ1-1	TRBV18	TRBD1	NA	TGTGCCAGCTCAGGGACAGTGAACATGAACACTGAAGCTTTCTTT	CASSGTVNMNTEAFF
TRBJ2-2	TRBV10-3	NA	NA	TGTGCCATCATGGGGAACACCGGGGAGCTGTTTTTT	CAIMGNTGELFF
TRBJ2-3	TRBV5-1	TRBD2	NA	TGCGCCAGCAGCTTTGCGGGAGGGTCCACAGATACGCAGTATTTT	CASSFAGGSTDTQYF
TRBJ2-5	TRBV30	NA	NA	TGTGCCTGGAGCCTCAGTGGGCCGGGGCAGTACTTC	CAWSLSGPGQYF
TRBJ2-7	TRBV7-9	NA	few	TGTGCCAGCAGCCCAAACGACTACGAGCAGTACTTC	CASSPNDYEQYF
TRBJ2-4	TRBV6-5	NA	NA	TGTGCCAGCAGTTACTCCACCGGGCAGAACATTCAGTACTTC	CASSYSTGQNIQYF
TRBJ2-7	TRBV2	NA	NA	TGTGCCAGCAGTGAAGCGCCCCCTCCTCTCGGCGAGCAGTACTTC	CASSEAPPPLGEQYF
TRBJ2-5	TRBV10-2	NA	NA	TGCGCCAGCAGTGAAATCTCCTGGGGGGGCCAGGAGACCCAGTACTTC	CASSEISWGGQETQYF
TRBJ2-3	TRBV11-3	TRBD2	NA	TGTGCCAGCAGCTTAGGTTCCGGGGGGGCGGTAGATACGCAGTATTTT	CASSLGSGGAVDTQYF
TRBJ2-7	TRBV14	NA	once	TGTGCCAGCAGCCAAGATAGCTATTTATACGAGCAGTACTTC	CASSQDSYLYEQYF
TRBJ1-4	TRBV18	TRBD1	once	TGTGCCAGCTCATCGACAGGGGGAAGAGGAGAAAAACTGTTTTTT	CASSSTGGRGEKLFF
TRBJ2-3	TRBV27	NA	NA	TGTGCCAGCAGTTTGGGGGGGCCGGAGGATACGCAGTATTTT	CASSLGGPEDTQYF
TRBJ2-3	TRBV7-2	NA	NA	TGTGCCAGCAGGATCAGCGGGCTTTTCACAGATACGCAGTATTTT	CASRISGLFTDTQYF
TRBJ2-5	TRBV7-3	NA	NA	TGTGCCAGCAGCTTAGGTCTAGCGGAGACCCAGTACTTC	CASSLGLAETQYF
TRBJ2-5	TRBV5-6	NA	once	TGTGCCACGACTGGAGCGGGTTTGGAGACCCAGTACTTC	CATTGAGLETQYF
TRBJ1-1	TRBV6-1	NA	NA	TGTGCCAGTGATTATCGGGGGGCGAGAACTGAAGCTTTCTTT	CASDYRGARTEAFF
TRBJ1-5	TRBV4-1	TRBD1	once	TGCGCCAGCAGCCCGGACAGGGGTAATCAGCCCCAGCATTTT	CASSPDRGNQPQHF
TRBJ2-6	TRBV9	NA	NA	TGTGCCAGCAGCGTAGATCGGGCCAACGTCCTGACTTTC	CASSVDRANVLTF
TRBJ1-3	TRBV4-3	NA	NA	TGCGCCAGCAGCCAAGAACCCAGGGAATCTGGAAACACCATATATTTT	CASSQEPRESGNTIYF
TRBJ1-3	TRBV7-2	NA	NA	TGTGCCAGCAGCTTAGCTTTATCCTCTGGAAACACCATATATTTT	CASSLALSSGNTIYF
TRBJ2-7	TRBV6-5	TRBD2	NA	TGTGCCAGCAGTCGTAGCGGGGAGTCCTACGAGCAGTACTTC	CASSRSGESYEQYF
TRBJ2-6	TRBV27	NA	few	TGTGCCAGCAGCCCAGAGAGGTCTGGGGCCAACGTCCTGACTTTC	CASSPERSGANVLTF
TRBJ1-2	TRBV6-5	TRBD1	NA	TGTGCCAGCAGGGGGGACAGCCACTATGGCTACACCTTC	CASRGDSHYGYTF
TRBJ1-5	TRBV28	NA	NA	TGTGCCAGCAGAGGAGTAAGGCTCGGCAATCAGCCCCAGCATTTT	CASRGVRLGNQPQHF
TRBJ2-3	TRBV10-3	TRBD1	NA	TGTGCCATCAGACAGGGGGGTAGCACAGATACGCAGTATTTT	CAIRQGGSTDTQYF
TRBJ2-5	TRBV4-1	NA	NA	TGCGCCAGCAGCCCGAGCGGCGACCACCTAAGGGAGACCCAGTACTTC	CASSPSGDHLRETQYF
TRBJ2-3	TRBV11-1	NA	few	TGTGCCAGCAGCTTAGGAGGGGCAGATACGCAGTATTTT	CASSLGGADTQYF
TRBJ2-7	TRBV7-2	NA	NA	TGTGCCAGCAGCTACGTTAACCCCCAAGGGGACGAGCAGTACTTC	CASSYVNPQGDEQYF
TRBJ2-3	TRBV5-1	NA	NA	TGCGCCAGCAGCTTGGGGGAGAGCACAGATACGCAGTATTTT	CASSLGESTDTQYF
TRBJ2-7	TRBV7-9	NA	NA	TGTGCCAGCAGCTTGGGTGGACTTGCCGGATACGAGCAGTACTTC	CASSLGGLAGYEQYF
TRBJ2-7	TRBV6-1	NA	NA	TGTGCCAGCAGAAGTCGACCGACTTTTGGTCACGAGCAGTACTTC	CASRSRPTFGHEQYF
TRBJ2-5	TRBV7-2	NA	NA	TGTGCCAGCAGCCGCGGTGGGGAGACCCAGTACTTC	CASSRGGETQYF
TRBJ2-7	TRBV5-1	TRBD2	few	TGCGCCAGCAGGTCGACTAGCGGGGGACTCTACGAGCAGTACTTC	CASRSTSGGLYEQYF
TRBJ1-2	TRBV5-5	NA	NA	TGTGCCAGCAGCTTGTTGGGGGCTACAATCTATGGCTACACCTTC	CASSLLGATIYGYTF
TRBJ2-7	TRBV30	NA	few	TGTGCCTGGAGTGCGCGGGTCGACGAGCAGTACTTC	CAWSARVDEQYF
TRBJ1-2	TRBV27	NA	NA	TGTGCCAGCAATAAGGGAGGGGATCCGAACTATGGCTACACCTTC	CASNKGGDPNYGYTF
TRBJ1-6	TRBV7-2	NA	NA	TGTGCCAGCAGCTTAGCAGGCAGGTCATCACCCCTCCACTTT	CASSLAGRSSPLHF
TRBJ2-5	TRBV30	TRBD2	many	TGTGCCTGGAGTGTACGGGGAGGGGCGGGGACCCAGTACTTC	CAWSVRGGAGTQYF
TRBJ2-3	TRBV19	NA	NA	TGTGCCAGTAGGGGGTCGGGGACTGGGGATACGCAGTATTTT	CASRGSGTGDTQYF